This T cell receptor beta chain appears in the sequencing data of a study of blood T cell repertoires in COVID-19. Study background: Samples representing acute and convalescent COVID-19 were sourced from the United States, Italy and Spain.

Cohort placement rested on clinical history that participants reported themselves. Here immunoSEQ multiplex PCR was the method, and the copy in TCRdb shows in-frame clones only, minus some. The top ten clones hold 4% to 6% of a sample with approximately 300,000 clones, around 90% of them seen once. Input material: PBMCs or T cells enriched from blood (not recorded which). The source is a man in his 60s who had recovered from COVID-19.

The CDR3: CASSPTTPAGANGYTF. CDR3 nucleotides: TGTGCCAGCAGTCCCACCACCCCTGCGGGGGCGAATGGCTACACCTTC. This chain uses TRBV11-2 with TRBJ1-2; possibly TRBD1 for D (6 bases). The CDR3 is 16 residues long. Germline V CDR1 and CDR2: SGHAT, FQNNGV. V was clipped by 6 bases and J by 6 bases, with 23 bases between them.